The next 23 T cell receptor beta chains were all read from a single sample in a study of radiotherapy plus CTLA-4 blockade in lung cancer. Sequencing was performed with immunoSEQ multiplex PCR; in TCRdb, only in-frame clones are kept and a portion is missing. The sample includes roughly 62,000 clones, around 77% seen only once; the top ten take about 3%. The sequenced sample was peripheral blood, obtained from a patient treated with radiotherapy plus ipilimumab. Receptor source: a human donor with non-small cell lung cancer who had a complete response to radiotherapy plus ipilimumab.

The rearrangement links TRBV6-5 to TRBJ2-3, with D perhaps TRBD1 (6 bases). Trimming removed 5 bases at V and 1 base at J, with 13 bases between. Per the germline V gene, CDR1 is MNHEY and CDR2 is SVGAGI. CDR3 length equals 15 residues. CDR3 protein: CASSRGGFGTDTQYF. The CDR3 DNA reads as TGTGCCAGCAGTAGAGGGGGTTTCGGCACAGATACGCAGTATTTT.

The V gene is TRBV6-5, the J gene TRBJ1-2; D gene unclear. This CDR3 comprises 13 residues. Germline loops: CDR1 MNHEY, CDR2 SVGAGI. The V and J ends lost 5 bases and 0 bases respectively, with 7 bases between them. CDR3 amino acids: CASSEQSNYGYTF. Here the CDR3 DNA reads TGTGCCAGCAGTGAACAGTCTAACTATGGCTACACCTTC.

V gene TRBV7-9 combines with J gene TRBJ2-7, with D possibly being TRBD2 (6 bases). CDR3 length: 14 residues. The germline V gene has CDR1 SEHNR and CDR2 FQNEAQ (reference sequence). Trimming left V 6 bases short and J 1 base short, with 13 bases between. This CDR3 is CASSMWRESYEQYF. The CDR3 coding sequence is TGTGCCAGCAGTATGTGGCGGGAATCCTACGAGCAGTACTTC.

This clone was detected only once. J is TRBJ2-7 and V is TRBV6-1, with TRBD1 matching over 8 bases. Per the germline V gene, CDR1 is MNHNS and CDR2 is SASEGT. Trimming took 5 bases from V and 3 from J; bases not matched to a gene: 6. The CDR3 has 14 residues. DNA of the CDR3: TGTGCCAGCAGTCGGGACAGGCAATTCTACGAGCAGTACTTC. It translates to CASSRDRQFYEQYF.

The chain uses TRBV7-9 and TRBJ1-2, with a tentative D call TRBD1 (6 bases). The CDR3 is 14 amino acids. The V and J ends lost 5 bases and 8 bases respectively, with 18 bases between them. CDR1 is SEHNR, CDR2 FQNEAQ, per germline (reference sequence). Here the CDR3 reads CASSDLSRGGGYTF. The CDR3 DNA reads TGTGCCAGCAGCGACCTCAGCAGGGGAGGGGGCTACACCTTC.

This chain links TRBV14 with TRBJ2-7; 10 bases match TRBD1. CDR1 and CDR2 from the germline V gene are SGHDN and FVKESK. CDR3 length: 14 residues. V shed 8 bases, J shed 6 bases, and the junction held 10 bases outside the gene matches. The chain's CDR3 is CASRSLGTGAEQYF. The CDR3 DNA sequence: TGTGCCAGCCGCAGCCTAGGGACAGGGGCCGAGCAGTACTTC.

The chain links TRBV30 to TRBJ2-5; TRBD1 might be the D (5 bases). CDR1 is GTSNPN and CDR2 is SVGIG in the germline V gene (reference sequence). The V gene lost 0 bases and the J gene lost 4 bases, with 12 bases spanning the gap. The CDR3 contains 14 residues. As DNA, the CDR3 is TGTGCCTGGAGTGTTAGGGGATTGCGAGAGACCCAGTACTTC. The encoded protein is CAWSVRGLRETQYF.

This sequence joins TRBV5-6 and TRBJ1-4, with unresolved D. The CDR3 has 14 amino acids. V was pared by 3 bases and J by 7 bases, with 13 bases between. The germline V gene has CDR1 SGHDT and CDR2 YYEEEE. This CDR3 is CASSSTPEGEKLFF. The CDR3 DNA reads as TGTGCCAGCAGCTCGACACCGGAGGGTGAAAAACTGTTTTTT.

This clone showed up just once. J is TRBJ1-1 and V is TRBV11-2, with TRBD1 matching 9 bases. Germline CDR1 is SGHAT and CDR2 is FQNNGV. The CDR3 runs to 16 residues. V lost 5 bases, J lost 1 base, and 8 bases stayed unmatched. Written as DNA, the CDR3 is TGTGCCAGCAGCCCAGACAGGGGGAATGCGAACACTGAAGCTTTCTTT. Translation: CASSPDRGNANTEAFF.

This clone was picked up a small number of times. The rearrangement joins TRBV6-1 to TRBJ1-3; 7 bases fit TRBD1. The germline V gene encodes CDR1 MNHNS and CDR2 SASEGT. This CDR3 contains 13 residues. V dropped 2 bases and J dropped 8; count of bases not matched to a gene: 3. The CDR3 coding sequence is TGTGCCAGCAGTGAATACAGGGGAGACACCATATATTTT. It encodes CASSEYRGDTIYF.

V is TRBV7-8 and J is TRBJ2-6; D perhaps matches TRBD1 (5 bases). V lost 5 bases and J lost 1, with 15 bases in between. From germline, CDR1 is SGHVS and CDR2 FQNEAQ. CDR3 length: 17 residues. CDR3 region: CASSPPKGPSGANVLTF. The DNA for the CDR3 is TGTGCCAGCAGCCCCCCAAAGGGGCCATCTGGGGCCAACGTCCTGACTTTC. The variable domain in full, with the rest retrieved from reference TRBV7-8 and TRBJ2-6, is GAGVSQSPRYKVAKRGQDVALRCDPISGHVSLFWYQQALGQGPEFLTYFQNEAQLDKSGLPSDRFFAERPEGSVSTLKIQRTQQEDSAVYLCASSPPKGPSGANVLTFGAGSRLTVL.

The chain uses TRBV6-6 and TRBJ1-2; no firm D call. CDR3 length: 13 amino acids. The ends were cut back, 0 bases at V and 8 bases at J, with 10 bases in the middle. Germline-derived CDR1 and CDR2 are MNHNY and SVGAGI (reference sequence). The CDR3 DNA reads as TGTGCCAGCAGTTACTCTTTCCTAGACGGCTACACCTTC. Residues: CASSYSFLDGYTF.

The V gene is TRBV9, the J gene TRBJ2-1; D is perhaps TRBD1 (6 bases). The length of the CDR3 is 16 residues. Trimming pared 0 bases from V and 3 bases from J, leaving 13 bases between. Germline V gene data show CDR1 as SGDLS and CDR2 as YYNGEE. The CDR3 region is CASSVAWDNYYNEQFF. The DNA for the CDR3 is TGTGCCAGCAGCGTAGCTTGGGACAACTACTACAATGAGCAGTTCTTC.

The chain joins TRBV6-1 to TRBJ2-1; a possible D gene is TRBD2 (6 bases). The V end was cut by 0 bases, the J end by 0 bases, with 15 bases between. Germline V gives CDR1 MNHNS, CDR2 SASEGT. The CDR3 covers 18 residues. In DNA form, the CDR3 reads TGTGCCAGCAGTGAAGCACCAACAGGAGGGAGCTCCTACAATGAGCAGTTCTTC. Protein sequence: CASSEAPTGGSSYNEQFF.

The chain joins TRBV6-1 to TRBJ2-1; tentatively, D is TRBD2 (7 bases). From germline, CDR1 is MNHNS and CDR2 SASEGT. This CDR3 contains 14 residues. V shed 8 bases and J shed 9 bases, with 20 bases lying between them. The CDR3: CASRLGAGEGEQFF. Written as DNA, the CDR3 is TGTGCCAGCCGGCTGGGGGCGGGAGAGGGTGAGCAGTTCTTC.

J is TRBJ1-5 and V is TRBV10-3; TRBD1 might be the D (5 bases). Germline CDR1 ENHRY, CDR2 SYGVKD. This CDR3 spans 13 amino acids. V dropped 6 bases and J dropped 6 bases, with 12 bases sitting between them. CDR3 loop: CAIRKGSGQPQHF. Here the CDR3 DNA reads TGTGCCATCAGGAAGGGGTCGGGTCAGCCCCAGCATTTT.

The gene calls are TRBV28 and TRBJ2-3, with D maybe TRBD2 (6 bases). The CDR3 extends over 17 amino acids. The germline V gene encodes CDR1 MDHEN and CDR2 SYDVKM. The V end was cut by 2 bases, the J end by 1 base, with 16 bases between. CDR3 DNA sequence: TGTGCCAGCAGTTTAGGAGGGCGTGACTGGGGCACAGATACGCAGTATTTT. Its translation is CASSLGGRDWGTDTQYF.

The chain is built from TRBV28 and TRBJ1-1; TRBD1 agrees at 8 bases. The CDR3 is 16 residues long. CDR1 is MDHEN, CDR2 SYDVKM, per germline. V was clipped by 6 bases and J by 0 bases; unmatched bases: 9. CDR3 amino acids: CASRDLTGAMNTEAFF. In DNA, the CDR3 is TGTGCCAGCAGGGACTTGACAGGGGCCATGAACACTGAAGCTTTCTTT. Together with reference TRBV28 and TRBJ1-1, the CDR3 gives the full variable domain: DVKVTQSSRYLVKRTGEKVFLECVQDMDHENMFWYRQDPGLGLRLIYFSYDVKMKEKGDIPEGYSVSREKKERFSLILESASTNQTSMYLCASRDLTGAMNTEAFFGQGTRLTVV.

The genes are TRBV7-2 and TRBJ2-3, with a possible D match to TRBD2 (5 bases). CDR3 length: 14 residues. Germline CDR1 and CDR2: SGHTA and FQGNSA. V lost 0 bases, J lost 6 bases, and 10 bases lay in between. CDR3 loop: CASSLATGWDTQYF. The CDR3, as DNA: TGTGCCAGCAGCTTAGCGACGGGGTGGGATACGCAGTATTTT.

The chain is built from TRBV20-1 and TRBJ1-1; 9 nucleotides align to TRBD1. Trimming at V came to 5 bases and at J to 11 bases, leaving 3 bases not matched to a gene. The germline gives CDR1 DFQATT, CDR2 SNEGSKA (reference sequence). The CDR3 is 10 amino acids. The CDR3 is CSAPQGAAFF. CDR3 sequence (DNA): TGCAGTGCTCCACAGGGGGCGGCTTTCTTT.

This clone has a handful of counts. The chain is built from TRBV18 and TRBJ1-4, with 8 bases matching TRBD1. This CDR3 spans 13 amino acids. Germline CDR1 KGHSH, CDR2 LQKENI. V was pared by 8 bases and J by 7 bases, with 6 bases of the junction left unmatched. The CDR3 region is CASRQGSGEKLFF. For the CDR3, the DNA is TGTGCCAGCAGACAGGGGAGCGGTGAAAAACTGTTTTTT.

This clone is a singleton in its sample. The V gene is TRBV7-2, the J gene TRBJ2-5; 8 bases line up with TRBD2. Germline V lookup: CDR1 SGHTA, CDR2 FQGNSA. This CDR3 has 14 residues. Trimming cost V 4 bases and J 1 base; bases outside gene matches: 2. The CDR3 DNA follows: TGTGCCAGCAGCTGGACTAGCAGCCAAGAGACCCAGTACTTC. It codes for CASSWTSSQETQYF.

This CDR3 is CASQREDLTGELFF. The CDR3 coding sequence is TGTGCCAGCCAAAGGGAGGATCTGACCGGGGAGCTGTTTTTT. This chain connects TRBV18 to TRBJ2-2, with a possible D match to TRBD2 (6 bases). V gave up 8 bases and J gave up 5 bases, with 15 bases separating them. This CDR3 is built from 14 residues. CDR1 and CDR2 from the germline V gene are KGHSH and LQKENI.